One sample yielded the 5 T cell receptor beta chains listed below, sequenced in a study of blood T cell repertoires in COVID-19. Clones were read by immunoSEQ multiplex PCR, and TCRdb kept only the in-frame ones, dropping some. The sample gives fewer than 60,000 clones, roughly 78% of which show up once; 20% to 30% is in the top ten. Sequences were obtained from peripheral blood. These receptors came from a man aged 70-80 years with acute or convalescent COVID-19.

The chain joins TRBV10-3 to TRBJ1-4, with 9 bases lining up with TRBD1. Germline V gene lookup returns CDR1 ENHRY and CDR2 SYGVKD. V lost 3 bases to trimming and J lost 10 bases; unmatched junction nucleotides: 9. The CDR3 is made up of 15 amino acids. The CDR3 is CAISDTGGEAGKLFF. CDR3 sequence (DNA): TGTGCCATCAGTGATACAGGGGGCGAGGCAGGAAAACTGTTTTTT.

This chain joins TRBV7-9 and TRBJ2-6, with a weak D call TRBD2 (6 bases). V was pared by 4 bases and J by 3 bases, with 10 bases between. Germline CDR1 is SEHNR and CDR2 is FQNEAQ (reference sequence). CDR3 size: 15 residues. The CDR3 DNA reads TGTGCCAGCAGCTCCAGGCGGGGTGGGGCCAACGTCCTGACTTTC. Encoded protein: CASSSRRGGANVLTF.

The chain has TRBV7-9 and TRBJ2-7; D gene ambiguous. V was cut by 0 bases and J by 0 bases, with 12 bases left in between. CDR1 is SEHNR, CDR2 FQNEAQ, per germline (reference sequence). The CDR3 runs to 16 residues. The CDR3 coding sequence is TGTGCCAGCAGCTTAGCGCGAGGTCGCCACTCCTACGAGCAGTACTTC. This gives the protein CASSLARGRHSYEQYF.

The chain uses TRBV5-1 and TRBJ2-5, with 7 bases identical to TRBD1. V was clipped by 3 bases and J by 3 bases; unmatched bases: 5. CDR3 length: 14 residues. Looked up from germline, CDR1 is SGHRS and CDR2 is YFSETQ. CDR3 nucleotides: TGCGCCAGCAGCTCTTCCAGGGGGAAAGAGACCCAGTACTTC. Its protein product is CASSSSRGKETQYF.

The V call is TRBV7-3, the J call TRBJ2-1; 11 bases match TRBD2. The CDR3 is made up of 14 amino acids. Looked up from germline, CDR1 is SGHTA and CDR2 is FQGTGA. The ends lost 4 bases at V and 5 bases at J; junction bases unmatched: 1. The CDR3 is CASSSGLADNEQFF. CDR3 nucleotides: TGTGCCAGCAGCTCGGGACTAGCGGACAATGAGCAGTTCTTC.